Below, one TCR beta chain is given with its context. Antigen specificity is unknown. This sample was included in a study of cytomegalovirus exposure and HLA in healthy donors. In the study overall: The Caucasian-associated ancestry cluster contained 81% of the 300 to 400 genotyped donors.

Overall study results and limits: It emerged from a later analysis that several of the most significant clusters appeared to be linked to common viral pathogens. Trimming of TCR beta V- and J-genes showed a link, identified in a later analysis, to a missense DCLRE1C variant.

The PCR ran on 60 Vbeta and 13 Jbeta primers. Generated by immunoSEQ multiplex PCR, the TCRdb table keeps only in-frame clones and is missing some. The repertoire has 91,000 or so clones, over 60% of them found once; the top ten carry around 5.3%. CDR1 and CDR2 from the germline V gene are MGHDK and SYGVNS. This CDR3 spans 18 amino acids. The junction had 17 bases not matched to a gene; V was cut back by 5 bases and J by 3 bases. The clonotype originates from a man aged 25-40 years in good health and CMV-seropositive. Sequencing was carried out using PBMCs. The genes are TRBV25-1 and TRBJ1-2; 8 nucleotides align to TRBD1. CDR3 DNA sequence: TGTGCCAGCAGTCCATACTACCCCCGCCTGACAGGGGACTATGGCTACACCTTC. Translation: CASSPYYPRLTGDYGYTF.